The clone carrying this TCR beta chain has just a few counts. These data come from a study of cytomegalovirus exposure and HLA in healthy donors. Amplification used 60 Vbeta primers and 13 Jbeta primers. The table came from immunoSEQ multiplex PCR; TCRdb's copy has only in-frame clones and leaves some out. The profile shows over 200,000 clones, 70% to 85% of them singletons. The CDR3 runs 14 residues. With V trimmed by 11 bases and J by 0 bases, 7 bases remained unmatched. The germline V gene has CDR1 SNHLY and CDR2 FYNNEI. Specimen: PBMCs. The receptor's source is a woman aged 55-75 years in good health and CMV-seropositive. V gene TRBV2 combines with J gene TRBJ1-5, with 7 bases aligning to TRBD1. The CDR3 region is CASDRSYSNQPQHF. DNA for the CDR3: TGTGCCTCGGACAGGTCCTATAGCAATCAGCCCCAGCATTTT.